This T cell receptor (beta chain) appears in the sequencing data of a study of blood T cell repertoires in COVID-19. Study at large: Researchers got acute and convalescent COVID-19 samples from the United States, Italy and Spain. T cells, B-cell-depleted T cells, or PBMCs provided the cDNA or gDNA that served as material.

The CDR3 contains 16 residues. V was pared by 3 bases and J by 5 bases, with 5 bases of the junction left unmatched. Looked up from germline, CDR1 is SGHRS and CDR2 is YFSETQ. How the authors handled the data: Reference gene primer amplification yielded estimated nucleated cell counts. The table came from immunoSEQ multiplex PCR; TCRdb's copy has only in-frame clones and leaves some out. V and J calls and clone size are copied from that table; D and trimming were computed from the DNA. In the table there are some 380,000 clones, 81% of which are singletons. The genes are TRBV5-1 and TRBJ1-4, with TRBD1 identical over 12 bases. The clonotype comes from a human donor with acute or convalescent COVID-19. The donor label of this sample is uncertain. The specimen was peripheral blood. In nucleotides, the CDR3 is TGCGCCAGCAGCTCGGGACAGGGGGCGGGAAATGAAAAACTGTTTTTT. This codes for CASSSGQGAGNEKLFF.